These 16 T cell receptor beta chains came from one sample sequenced in a study of blood T cell repertoires in COVID-19. Generated by immunoSEQ multiplex PCR, the TCRdb table keeps only in-frame clones and is missing some. The sample includes 83,000 or so clones, approximately 78% of them seen just once. The sample consisted of peripheral blood. The receptor set was obtained from a human donor in a cohort sampled during active COVID-19.

This clone was found once. The V and J genes are TRBV2 and TRBJ1-3; tentative D call: TRBD1 (6 bases). Trimming stripped 8 bases from V and 0 bases from J, with 11 bases between. CDR1 and CDR2 from the germline V gene are SNHLY and FYNNEI. The length of the CDR3 is 14 residues. The CDR3 DNA is TGTGCCAGCGCCTCGGACAGCTCTGGAAACACCATATATTTT. Translated, it gives CASASDSSGNTIYF.

The chain carries TRBV3-1 (or the pseudogene TRBV3-2) and TRBJ2-7; D is possibly TRBD2 (6 bases). Germline V lookup: CDR1 LGHDT, CDR2 YNNKEL (reference sequence). The CDR3 has 15 residues. Trimming took off 1 base at V and 2 bases at J, with 12 bases between the two ends. The CDR3 DNA reads as TGTGCCAGCAGCCAAGCTACAGGAGGGCCCTACGAGCAGTACTTC. This gives the protein CASSQATGGPYEQYF.

V gene TRBV7-9 combines with J gene TRBJ2-3, with TRBD2 as a possible D gene (7 bases). The CDR3 length is 18 residues. Germline V gene data show CDR1 as SEHNR and CDR2 as FQNEAQ (reference sequence). Trimming left V 1 base short and J 0 bases short, with 17 bases between. The CDR3 spells CASSLGGRSGLSTDTQYF. CDR3 DNA sequence: TGTGCCAGCAGCTTAGGGGGGCGGTCGGGACTAAGCACAGATACGCAGTATTTT.

The chain is built from TRBV7-3 and TRBJ2-3; 13 bases align to TRBD2. J gave up 1 base and V 4 bases, and 5 bases lay outside the gene matches. The CDR3 has 17 residues. Germline CDR1 and CDR2: SGHTA and FQGTGA. The CDR3 sequence is CASSYTGLAGGTDTQYF. DNA of the CDR3: TGTGCCAGCAGCTACACAGGACTAGCGGGGGGCACAGATACGCAGTATTTT.

This chain connects TRBV18 to TRBJ2-2, with TRBD1 matching 7 bases. V lost 0 bases and J lost 3; bases outside the gene matches: 1. This CDR3 contains 15 residues. CDR1 is KGHSH and CDR2 is LQKENI in the germline V gene. CDR3 in amino acids: CASSPPGQYTGELFF. The CDR3 DNA reads TGTGCCAGCTCACCACCGGGACAGTACACCGGGGAGCTGTTTTTT.

V usage is TRBV18 and J usage is TRBJ2-7, with 8 bases fitting TRBD1. The CDR3 loop spans 14 amino acids. Germline V gene lookup returns CDR1 KGHSH and CDR2 LQKENI. Trimming at V came to 3 bases and at J to 3 bases, leaving 4 bases not matched to a gene. The CDR3 region has the DNA TGTGCCAGCTCACCTATCGGACAGGGCTACGAGCAGTACTTC. Encoded protein: CASSPIGQGYEQYF. The variable domain in full, completed from reference TRBV18 and TRBJ2-7, reads NAGVMQNPRHLVRRRGQEARLRCSPMKGHSHVYWYRQLPEEGLKFMVYLQKENIIDESGMPKERFSAEFPKEGPSILRIQQVVRGDSAAYFCASSPIGQGYEQYFGPGTRLTVT.

The J gene is TRBJ2-5, the V gene TRBV5-6; the D gene is possibly TRBD1 (6 bases). The germline V and J ends were trimmed by 4 bases and 6 bases, with 16 bases remaining between them. The CDR3 loop spans 14 amino acids. Germline loops: CDR1 SGHDT, CDR2 YYEEEE. The CDR3 reads CASSLTGSGQTQYF. CDR3 in DNA: TGTGCCAGCAGCCTTACAGGGTCGGGGCAGACCCAGTACTTC.

The CDR3 DNA reads TGTGCCAGCAGCGACAGGGCTACTAACTATGGCTACACCTTC. It translates to CASSDRATNYGYTF. V usage is TRBV7-9 and J usage is TRBJ1-2; the match to TRBD1 covers 7 bases. Trimming removed 5 bases from V and 0 bases from J; junction bases left unmatched: 3. The CDR3 is 14 amino acids. Germline V gene data show CDR1 as SEHNR and CDR2 as FQNEAQ (reference sequence).

The gene calls are TRBV3-1 (or the pseudogene TRBV3-2) and TRBJ2-4; 7 bases match TRBD1. V shed 5 bases, J shed 5 bases, and the junction held 9 bases outside the gene matches. Germline CDR1 LGHDT, CDR2 YNNKEL (reference sequence). The CDR3 has 15 residues. CDR3 nucleotides: TGTGCCAGCAGCGCAAACAGGGGCTCTCAAAACATTCAGTACTTC. It encodes CASSANRGSQNIQYF.

V and J are TRBV27 and TRBJ2-5; 9 nucleotides match TRBD2. Germline trimming cut 0 bases from V and 1 base from J; bases unmatched to any gene: 3. Per germline, CDR1 MNHEY and CDR2 SMNVEV (reference sequence). The CDR3 contains 16 residues. In nucleotides, the CDR3 is TGTGCCAGCAGTTTATCCCCGGGACTAGCCCAAGAGACCCAGTACTTC. Its protein is CASSLSPGLAQETQYF.

This clone has only one observation. This rearrangement joins TRBV6-6 to TRBJ2-2; D might be TRBD1 (6 bases). Germline V gene data show CDR1 as MNHNY and CDR2 as SVGAGI (reference sequence). CDR3 length: 16 residues. The V gene lost 6 bases and the J gene lost 4 bases, with 18 bases spanning the gap. The CDR3 protein is CASRFLPGHLTGELFF. CDR3 nucleotides: TGTGCCAGCAGGTTCCTTCCGGGACACCTCACCGGGGAGCTGTTTTTT.

The V call is TRBV6-5, the J call TRBJ2-1; 10 bases are a match to TRBD2. CDR1 and CDR2 from the germline V gene are MNHEY and SVGAGI. J gave up 4 bases and V 6 bases, and 3 bases lay outside the gene matches. The CDR3 extends over 14 amino acids. The CDR3, as DNA: TGTGCCAGCAGCCCAGCGGGGGGGTACAATGAGCAGTTCTTC. Translation gives CASSPAGGYNEQFF.

The V and J genes are TRBV5-6 and TRBJ1-6, with 9 bases lining up with TRBD1. Germline CDR1 is SGHDT and CDR2 is YYEEEE. The CDR3 runs 15 residues. V lost 3 bases and J lost 14; bases outside the gene matches: 12. In DNA form, the CDR3 reads TGTGCCAGCAGCTCCGAAGGGACAGGGAGGAGCTCCCTCCACTTT. The encoded protein is CASSSEGTGRSSLHF.

This clone showed up just once. V is TRBV15 and J is TRBJ2-5; the D gene is possibly TRBD1 (6 bases). V lost 5 bases to trimming and J lost 2 bases, with 12 bases between them. Germline values: CDR1 LNHNV, CDR2 YYDKDF (reference sequence). The CDR3 loop spans 14 amino acids. The CDR3 is CATSFRTAQETQYF. Here the CDR3 DNA reads TGTGCCACCAGCTTCCGGACAGCTCAAGAGACCCAGTACTTC.

The DNA of the CDR3 is TGTGCCAGCAGCGTCGTTTCGATCGGCGGGGAGCTGTTTTTT. It yields the protein CASSVVSIGGELFF. The chain is built from TRBV9 and TRBJ2-2; no reliable D call. With 2 bases removed from V and 7 bases from J, the gap between germline ends came to 12 bases. This CDR3 has 14 residues. Germline assignment: CDR1 SGDLS and CDR2 YYNGEE.

The rearrangement joins TRBV3-1 (or the pseudogene TRBV3-2) to TRBJ2-3; 9 bases line up with TRBD2. The junction had 7 bases not matched to a gene; V was cut back by 1 base and J by 8 bases. In germline, CDR1 is LGHDT, CDR2 YNNKEL (reference sequence). The CDR3 loop spans 15 amino acids. The CDR3 loop reads CASSQGLAGDPTQYF. The CDR3 nucleotides are TGTGCCAGCAGCCAAGGGTTAGCGGGGGACCCTACGCAGTATTTT.